These 7 T cell receptor beta chains share one sample of origin, sequenced in a study of blood T cell repertoires in COVID-19. Only in-frame clones appear in the TCRdb table, and some are missing; sequencing was by immunoSEQ multiplex PCR. The sample has more than 200,000 clones; around four fifths are singletons. Sequences were obtained from peripheral blood. All receptors come from a woman aged 50 to 60 with acute or convalescent COVID-19.

The table lists this clone with a count of one. The V gene is TRBV5-1, the J gene TRBJ2-3; 10 nucleotides align to TRBD2. Trimming at V came to 6 bases and at J to 2 bases, leaving 15 bases not matched to a gene. Germline V gene lookup returns CDR1 SGHRS and CDR2 YFSETQ. The CDR3 is 18 residues long. CDR3 sequence reads: CASKSFTSGITNTDTQYF. The DNA of the CDR3 is TGCGCCAGCAAAAGTTTTACTAGCGGGATAACAAACACAGATACGCAGTATTTT.

The chain combines TRBV27 with TRBJ2-1, with 16 bases lining up with TRBD2. J lost 6 bases, V lost 2 bases, and 10 bases had no gene match. The CDR3 consists of 19 residues. The germline CDR1 and CDR2 sequences are MNHEY and SMNVEV (reference sequence). CDR3: CASSLGWGLAGGSSNEQFF. CDR3 nucleotide sequence: TGTGCCAGCAGTTTAGGGTGGGGACTAGCGGGAGGGTCGAGCAATGAGCAGTTCTTC.

This clone has only a few counts. This sequence joins TRBV7-9 and TRBJ2-1; no clear D. This CDR3 region has 13 residues. Germline CDR1 reads SEHNR; CDR2 reads FQNEAQ (reference sequence). Between the trimmed V and J ends, which lost 0 bases and 5 bases, there was a span of 5 bases. The CDR3 region is CASSLAGHNEQFF. CDR3 bases: TGTGCCAGCAGCTTAGCTGGCCACAATGAGCAGTTCTTC. Drawing the rest from reference TRBV7-9 and TRBJ2-1, the complete variable domain is DTGVSQNPRHKITKRGQNVTFRCDPISEHNRLYWYRQTLGQGPEFLTYFQNEAQLEKSRLLSDRFSAERPKGSFSTLEIQRTEQGDSAMYLCASSLAGHNEQFFGPGTRLTVL.

The rearrangement links TRBV18 to TRBJ1-1, with D possibly being TRBD1 (5 bases). V was cut by 1 base and J by 4 bases, with 16 bases left in between. The CDR3 length is 16 residues. CDR1 and CDR2 (germline): KGHSH, LQKENI. The CDR3 spells CASSPRGNEGATEAFF. In DNA form, the CDR3 reads TGTGCCAGCTCACCACGGGGCAACGAAGGGGCCACTGAAGCTTTCTTT.

The chain joins TRBV9 to TRBJ1-2, with 7 bases that match TRBD1. The J segment lost 4 bases and the V segment lost 3 bases, leaving 3 bases of the junction unmatched. Looked up from germline, CDR1 is SGDLS and CDR2 is YYNGEE. The CDR3 loop spans 13 amino acids. The CDR3 loop is CASSGPGGYGYTF. CDR3 nucleotide sequence: TGTGCCAGCAGCGGTCCAGGGGGCTATGGCTACACCTTC.

The chain has TRBV6-4 and TRBJ2-2; TRBD1 is a possible D gene (5 bases). The ends were cut back, 6 bases at V and 6 bases at J, with 11 bases in the middle. This CDR3 contains 13 residues. CDR1 is MRHNA, CDR2 SNTAGT, per germline. Here the CDR3 reads CASSQGSPGELFF. The CDR3 region has the DNA TGTGCCAGCAGCCAGGGTTCCCCCGGGGAGCTGTTTTTT.

The J gene is TRBJ1-2, the V gene TRBV7-9; no reliable D call. This CDR3 comprises 12 residues. In germline, CDR1 is SEHNR, CDR2 FQNEAQ (reference sequence). V dropped 5 bases and J dropped 2 bases, with 6 bases sitting between them. Here the CDR3 DNA reads TGTGCCAGCAGCCGCGAGAACTATGGCTACACCTTC. Translation: CASSRENYGYTF.